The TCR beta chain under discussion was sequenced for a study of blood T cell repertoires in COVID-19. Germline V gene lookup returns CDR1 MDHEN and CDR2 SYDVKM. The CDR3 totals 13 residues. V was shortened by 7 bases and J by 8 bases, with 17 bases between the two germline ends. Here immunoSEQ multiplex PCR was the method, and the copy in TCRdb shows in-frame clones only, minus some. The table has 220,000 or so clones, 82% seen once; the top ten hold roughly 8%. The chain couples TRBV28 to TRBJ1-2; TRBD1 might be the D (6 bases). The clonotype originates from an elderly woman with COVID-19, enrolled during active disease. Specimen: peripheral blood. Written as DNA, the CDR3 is TGTGCCAGCACTCTACAGGGAGTAGACGGCTACACCTTC. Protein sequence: CASTLQGVDGYTF.